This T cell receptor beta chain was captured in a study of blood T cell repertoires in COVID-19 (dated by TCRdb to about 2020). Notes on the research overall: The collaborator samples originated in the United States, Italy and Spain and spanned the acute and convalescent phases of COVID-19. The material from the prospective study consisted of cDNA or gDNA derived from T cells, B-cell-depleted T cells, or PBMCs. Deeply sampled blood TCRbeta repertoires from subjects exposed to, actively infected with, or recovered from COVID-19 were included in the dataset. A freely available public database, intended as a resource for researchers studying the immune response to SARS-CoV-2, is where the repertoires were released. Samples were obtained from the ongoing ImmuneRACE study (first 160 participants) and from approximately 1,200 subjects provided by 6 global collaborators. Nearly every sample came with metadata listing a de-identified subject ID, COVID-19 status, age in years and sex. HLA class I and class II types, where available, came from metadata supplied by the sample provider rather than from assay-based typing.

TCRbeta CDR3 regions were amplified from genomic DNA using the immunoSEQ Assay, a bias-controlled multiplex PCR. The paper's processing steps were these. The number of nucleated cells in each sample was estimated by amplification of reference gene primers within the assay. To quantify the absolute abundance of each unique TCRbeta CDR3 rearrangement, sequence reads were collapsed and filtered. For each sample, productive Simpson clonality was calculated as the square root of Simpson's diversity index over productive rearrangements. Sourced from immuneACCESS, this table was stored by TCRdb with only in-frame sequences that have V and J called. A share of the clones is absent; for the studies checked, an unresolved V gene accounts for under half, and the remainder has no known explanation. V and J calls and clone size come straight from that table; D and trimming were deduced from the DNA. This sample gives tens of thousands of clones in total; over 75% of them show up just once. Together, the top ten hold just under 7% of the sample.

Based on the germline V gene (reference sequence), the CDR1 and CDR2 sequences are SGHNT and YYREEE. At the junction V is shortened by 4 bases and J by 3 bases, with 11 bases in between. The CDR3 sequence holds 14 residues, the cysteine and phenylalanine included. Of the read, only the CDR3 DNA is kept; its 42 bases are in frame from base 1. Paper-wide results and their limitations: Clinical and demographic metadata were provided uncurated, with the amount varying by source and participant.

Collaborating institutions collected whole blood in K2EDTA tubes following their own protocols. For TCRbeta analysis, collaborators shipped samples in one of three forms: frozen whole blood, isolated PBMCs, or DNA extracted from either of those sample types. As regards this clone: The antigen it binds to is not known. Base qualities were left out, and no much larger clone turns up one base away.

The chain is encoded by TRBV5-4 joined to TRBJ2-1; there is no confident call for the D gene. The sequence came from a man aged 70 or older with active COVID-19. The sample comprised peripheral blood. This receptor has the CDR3 CASSPRYDYNEQFF. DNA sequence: TGTGCCAGCAGCCCACGGTACGACTACAATGAGCAGTTCTTC.